Presented here are 28 T cell receptor beta chains from one specimen sequenced in a study of blood T cell repertoires in COVID-19. Measured with immunoSEQ multiplex PCR; TCRdb has only the in-frame clones, and not every one. The data contain around 400,000 clones, 80% to 85% of them singletons. The source material was PBMCs or T cells enriched from blood (not recorded which). These receptors came from a woman aged 50 to 60 who had recovered from COVID-19.

This clone was detected only a few times. The chain employs TRBV4-3 and TRBJ2-7; TRBD2 matches at 7 bases. J gave up 6 bases and V 0 bases, and 11 bases lay outside the gene matches. This CDR3 has 16 amino acids. Germline assignment: CDR1 LGHNA and CDR2 YSLEER. The CDR3 loop reads CASSQDASRAGSEQYF. As DNA, the CDR3 is TGCGCCAGCAGCCAAGATGCCTCCAGAGCGGGGAGCGAGCAGTACTTC.

Comments on this clone: The identical CDR3 is also encoded by other nucleotide sequences in the sample. The chain combines TRBV5-1 with TRBJ1-2; D gene ambiguous. The germline V gene encodes CDR1 SGHRS and CDR2 YFSETQ. V shed 2 bases and J shed 7 bases, with 9 bases lying between them. This CDR3 is built from 12 residues. Here the CDR3 reads CASSLSGGGYTF. For the CDR3, the DNA is TGCGCCAGCAGCTTAAGTGGAGGTGGCTACACCTTC.

The V and J genes are TRBV4-2 and TRBJ1-1; 8 bases align to TRBD1. J gave up 1 base and V 1 base, and 11 bases lay outside the gene matches. This CDR3 spans 18 amino acids. The germline gives CDR1 LGHNA, CDR2 YNFKEQ. CDR3: CASSQGGQVGEGNTEAFF. Here the CDR3 DNA reads TGTGCCAGCAGCCAAGGGGGACAGGTTGGTGAAGGGAACACTGAAGCTTTCTTT.

This rearrangement joins TRBV19 to TRBJ1-1; D is perhaps TRBD1 (6 bases). Germline lookup yields CDR1 LNHDA and CDR2 SQIVND (reference sequence). With 5 bases removed from V and 1 base from J, the gap between germline ends came to 14 bases. This CDR3 spans 15 amino acids. CDR3 residues: CASSSTGTQNTEAFF. The CDR3 coding sequence is TGTGCCAGTAGTTCGACCGGGACACAGAACACTGAAGCTTTCTTT.

V is TRBV14 and J is TRBJ1-1; the match to TRBD1 covers 8 bases. After removal of 4 bases from V and 1 base from J, the junction contained 2 bases not matched to a gene. This CDR3 spans 14 amino acids. The germline gives CDR1 SGHDN, CDR2 FVKESK. CDR3 coding DNA: TGTGCCAGCAGCCGGACAGGGTGGAACACTGAAGCTTTCTTT. Its protein product is CASSRTGWNTEAFF.

This chain connects TRBV3-1 (or the pseudogene TRBV3-2) to TRBJ1-6; D unresolved. CDR1 LGHDT and CDR2 YNNKEL come from the germline V gene (reference sequence). The V end was cut by 4 bases, the J end by 10 bases, with 17 bases between. The CDR3 covers 15 residues. Here the CDR3 reads CASSPPRTWASPLHF. CDR3 in DNA: TGTGCCAGCAGCCCGCCCAGGACTTGGGCCTCACCCCTCCACTTT.

The chain carries TRBV9 and TRBJ1-3, with D possibly matching TRBD1 (6 bases). V gave up 4 bases and J gave up 4 bases, with 15 bases separating them. The CDR3 covers 15 residues. Germline values: CDR1 SGDLS, CDR2 YYNGEE. In DNA form, the CDR3 reads TGTGCCAGCAGCCCTACCGGGACAATCGGAAACACCATATATTTT. This sequence encodes CASSPTGTIGNTIYF.

The chain carries TRBV10-3 and TRBJ2-1; tentatively, D is TRBD2 (5 bases). Trimming stripped 3 bases from V and 4 bases from J, with 10 bases between. Germline-derived CDR1 and CDR2 are ENHRY and SYGVKD. CDR3 length: 14 residues. Here the CDR3 reads CAISERDRYNEQFF. CDR3 nucleotides: TGTGCCATCAGTGAACGGGATCGATACAATGAGCAGTTCTTC.

The V and J genes are TRBV20-1 and TRBJ2-1, with D possibly TRBD2 on 7 matching bases. The V gene lost 3 bases and the J gene lost 0 bases, with 18 bases spanning the gap. In germline, CDR1 is DFQATT, CDR2 SNEGSKA (reference sequence). This CDR3 comprises 17 residues. The CDR3 here is CSASDVGGLISYNEQFF. CDR3 sequence (DNA): TGCAGTGCTAGTGATGTCGGGGGGCTAATCTCCTACAATGAGCAGTTCTTC.

There are a few counts of this clone. This rearrangement joins TRBV3-1 (or the pseudogene TRBV3-2) to TRBJ1-2; no clear D. V lost 0 bases and J lost 4, with 18 bases in between. Germline-derived CDR1 and CDR2 are LGHDT and YNNKEL (reference sequence). The CDR3 extends over 17 amino acids. The CDR3 sequence is CASSQDIGFSGGYGYTF. The DNA for the CDR3 is TGTGCCAGCAGCCAAGATATAGGCTTTTCGGGAGGCTATGGCTACACCTTC.

This chain links TRBV5-4 with TRBJ1-2; a possible D gene is TRBD1 (5 bases). This CDR3 comprises 14 residues. The germline CDR1 and CDR2 sequences are SGHNT and YYREEE (reference sequence). The V end was cut by 1 base, the J end by 6 bases, with 13 bases between. The CDR3: CASSLQGRGNGYTF. The CDR3 DNA reads TGTGCCAGCAGCTTGCAGGGTCGAGGAAATGGCTACACCTTC.

The chain combines TRBV2 with TRBJ2-1; 8 positions match TRBD2. The germline gives CDR1 SNHLY, CDR2 FYNNEI. The CDR3 contains 14 residues. The ends lost 7 bases at V and 10 bases at J; junction bases unmatched: 12. The CDR3 bases are TGTGCCAGCAACCCCGGGACTAGAGGCAGCGAGCAGTTCTTC. This sequence encodes CASNPGTRGSEQFF.

This clone was detected only a few times. The chain employs TRBV5-8 and TRBJ2-3, with 9 bases lining up with TRBD1. Germline V gene lookup returns CDR1 SGHTS and CDR2 YDEGEE. The CDR3 is made up of 14 amino acids. V was clipped by 5 bases and J by 3 bases; unmatched bases: 4. The CDR3 is CASSRDRATDTQYF. DNA for the CDR3: TGTGCCAGCAGTCGGGACAGGGCAACAGATACGCAGTATTTT.

This clone is a singleton in its sample. The J gene is TRBJ2-1, the V gene TRBV3-1 (or the pseudogene TRBV3-2), with TRBD2 matching 15 bases. Germline-derived CDR1 and CDR2 are LGHDT and YNNKEL (reference sequence). V gave up 8 bases and J gave up 8 bases; unmatched junction bases: 10. There are 16 residues in the CDR3. In DNA, the CDR3 is TGTGCCAGCTACTCCGGACTAGCGGGGGGGCCGGATGAGCAGTTCTTC. It encodes CASYSGLAGGPDEQFF.

The V and J genes are TRBV18 and TRBJ2-7, with a possible D match to TRBD2 (6 bases). Germline-derived CDR1 and CDR2 are KGHSH and LQKENI. V shed 2 bases and J shed 1 base, with 15 bases lying between them. The CDR3 totals 16 residues. The CDR3 is CASSPSAGKGSYEQYF. The DNA of the CDR3 is TGTGCCAGCTCACCATCGGCGGGGAAAGGGTCCTACGAGCAGTACTTC.

CDR3 amino acids: CAWRLSSGNTIYF. DNA for the CDR3: TGTGCCTGGAGACTGTCCTCTGGAAACACCATATATTTT. V is TRBV30 and J is TRBJ1-3; D remains ambiguous. The CDR3 totals 13 residues. With 3 bases removed from V and 0 bases from J, the gap between germline ends came to 6 bases. The V gene's germline CDR1 is GTSNPN and CDR2 SVGIG (reference sequence).

As for this clone: This may stem from a read error, because a much larger clone lies one nucleotide away. The gene calls are TRBV6-5 and TRBJ1-2; 7 bases match TRBD1. J gave up 3 bases and V 5 bases, and 0 bases lay outside the gene matches. Germline lookup yields CDR1 MNHEY and CDR2 SVGAGI. The CDR3 loop spans 12 amino acids. CDR3 in DNA: TGTGCCAGCAGTACAGGGGACTATGGCTACACCTTC. Protein: CASSTGDYGYTF.

This chain uses TRBV11-2 with TRBJ1-5, with D possibly being TRBD1 (5 bases). Trimming pared 1 base from V and 0 bases from J, leaving 7 bases between. CDR1 is SGHAT and CDR2 is FQNNGV in the germline V gene. The CDR3 contains 15 residues. Written as DNA, the CDR3 is TGTGCCAGCAGCTTAGGGACAAATAGCAATCAGCCCCAGCATTTT. As protein: CASSLGTNSNQPQHF.

This clone was detected only once. The chain uses TRBV19 and TRBJ1-3; 8 positions match TRBD1. CDR1 LNHDA and CDR2 SQIVND come from the germline V gene (reference sequence). The CDR3 runs to 15 residues. V lost 5 bases, J lost 0 bases, and 3 bases stayed unmatched. CDR3 residues: CASSHRGSSGNTIYF. The CDR3 DNA is TGTGCCAGTAGTCACAGGGGGAGCTCTGGAAACACCATATATTTT. The whole variable domain, remainder taken from reference TRBV19 and TRBJ1-3, is DGGITQSPKYLFRKEGQNVTLSCEQNLNHDAMYWYRQDPGQGLRLIYYSQIVNDFQKGDIAEGYSVSREKKESFPLTVTSAQKNPTAFYLCASSHRGSSGNTIYFGEGSWLTVV.

This chain connects TRBV20-1 to TRBJ2-5, with D unresolved. There are 12 residues in the CDR3. The germline V gene has CDR1 DFQATT and CDR2 SNEGSKA (reference sequence). V lost 3 bases to trimming and J lost 4 bases, with 9 bases between them. DNA for the CDR3: TGCAGTGCTAGTGGTCCCTTAGAGACCCAGTACTTC. This translates into CSASGPLETQYF.

The chain is built from TRBV11-3 and TRBJ1-1; D is unclear. The germline CDR1 and CDR2 sequences are SGHNT and YENEEA. V lost 2 bases and J lost 7, with 11 bases in between. The CDR3 runs to 13 residues. The DNA of the CDR3 is TGTGCCAGCAGCTTAAGTAGCGACGTTGAAGCTTTCTTT. It specifies CASSLSSDVEAFF.

The chain carries TRBV5-4 and TRBJ1-2; D perhaps matches TRBD1 (5 bases). Trimming took off 2 bases at V and 7 bases at J, with 12 bases between the two ends. This CDR3 spans 13 amino acids. The V gene's germline CDR1 is SGHNT and CDR2 YYREEE (reference sequence). Here the CDR3 DNA reads TGTGCCAGCAGCTTCTTCGGGGGAGGTGGCTACACCTTC. Its protein product is CASSFFGGGGYTF.

The CDR3 loop is CASSMNRIQNTEAFF. The CDR3 bases are TGTGCCAGTAGTATGAACAGAATCCAAAACACTGAAGCTTTCTTT. V is TRBV19 and J is TRBJ1-1; D is unresolved. V was trimmed by 3 bases and J by 2 bases, leaving 13 bases between them. The CDR3 covers 15 residues. Germline CDR1 LNHDA, CDR2 SQIVND (reference sequence).

In this sample, this clone turned up a few times. The chain has TRBV20-1 and TRBJ1-2, with D possibly being TRBD1 (5 bases). The V end lost 3 bases, the J end lost 2 bases, and 13 bases lay between the germline ends. Germline V CDR1 and CDR2: DFQATT, SNEGSKA (reference sequence). This CDR3 is 14 amino acids long. CDR3 amino acids: CSASRETENYGYTF. CDR3 nucleotide sequence: TGCAGTGCTAGTAGAGAGACAGAGAACTATGGCTACACCTTC.

CDR3 coding DNA: TGTGCCAGCCGGGATCTTGGGGGCAGCCAAGAGCAGTACTTC. This codes for CASRDLGGSQEQYF. V gene TRBV19 combines with J gene TRBJ2-7; the D gene is possibly TRBD1 (6 bases). Trimming pared 9 bases from V and 7 bases from J, leaving 22 bases between. Germline-derived CDR1 and CDR2 are LNHDA and SQIVND (reference sequence). The CDR3 totals 14 residues.

This rearrangement joins TRBV7-8 to TRBJ2-5; tentative D call: TRBD1 (6 bases). V gave up 2 bases and J gave up 4 bases, with 14 bases separating them. This CDR3 has 15 residues. In germline, CDR1 is SGHVS, CDR2 FQNEAQ. CDR3 in amino acids: CASSLTLGHPETQYF. In DNA form, the CDR3 reads TGTGCCAGCAGCTTAACACTGGGACATCCAGAGACCCAGTACTTC.

The chain uses TRBV6-5 and TRBJ1-3, with D uncertain. V shed 5 bases and J shed 4 bases, with 3 bases lying between them. This CDR3 region has 11 residues. CDR1 is MNHEY and CDR2 is SVGAGI in the germline V gene. This CDR3 reads CASSQGNTIYF. CDR3 nucleotides: TGTGCCAGCAGTCAAGGAAACACCATATATTTT.

The rearrangement links TRBV29-1 to TRBJ2-2, with D perhaps matching TRBD1 (6 bases). V lost 6 bases and J lost 1, with 12 bases in between. Germline values: CDR1 SQVTM, CDR2 ANQGSEA. The length of the CDR3 is 14 residues. CDR3 sequence: CSVAGVLNTGELFF. CDR3 in DNA: TGCAGCGTAGCAGGGGTTTTGAACACCGGGGAGCTGTTTTTT.